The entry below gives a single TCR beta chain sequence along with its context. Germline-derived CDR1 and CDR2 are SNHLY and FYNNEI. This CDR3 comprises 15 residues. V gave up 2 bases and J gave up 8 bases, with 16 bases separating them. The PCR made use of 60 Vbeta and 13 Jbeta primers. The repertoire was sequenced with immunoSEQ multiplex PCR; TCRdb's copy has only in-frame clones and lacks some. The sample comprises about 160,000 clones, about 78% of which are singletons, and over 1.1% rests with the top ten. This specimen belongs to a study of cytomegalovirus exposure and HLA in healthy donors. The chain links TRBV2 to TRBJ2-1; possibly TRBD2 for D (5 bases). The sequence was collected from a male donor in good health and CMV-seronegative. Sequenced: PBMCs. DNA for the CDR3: TGTGCCAGCAGTGAACAGGCCTTAGCGAGGGATGAGCAGTTCTTC. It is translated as CASSEQALARDEQFF.